These 9 T cell receptor beta chains share one sample of origin, sequenced in a study of blood T cell repertoires in COVID-19. TCRdb keeps only in-frame clones here, not all; method: immunoSEQ multiplex PCR. This table has 250,000 to 350,000 clones, about 90% appearing once. Sequencing was carried out using peripheral blood. These receptors were obtained from a woman aged 45 to 65 who had recovered from COVID-19.

The rearrangement links TRBV5-1 to TRBJ1-3; D gene ambiguous. The CDR3 runs to 14 residues. Between the trimmed V and J ends, which lost 3 bases and 0 bases, there was a span of 7 bases. Germline values: CDR1 SGHRS, CDR2 YFSETQ. The CDR3 DNA is TGCGCCAGCAGCTCTAGCGCCTCTGGAAACACCATATATTTT. This codes for CASSSSASGNTIYF.

In its sample, this clone was seen once. This chain links TRBV12-3 or TRBV12-4 with TRBJ1-5; unclear D gene. Trimming removed 2 bases at V and 2 bases at J, with 4 bases between. There are 13 residues in the CDR3. CDR3 DNA sequence: TGTGCCAGCAGTTTACTCGGCAATCAGCCCCAGCATTTT. Its protein is CASSLLGNQPQHF.

The chain has TRBV6-4 and TRBJ1-5; 8 nucleotides agree with TRBD1. Germline V gene lookup returns CDR1 MRHNA and CDR2 SNTAGT. V gave up 6 bases and J gave up 0 bases; unmatched junction bases: 16. The CDR3 spans 19 residues. In DNA form, the CDR3 reads TGTGCCAGCAGACAGGGGGATAGCGTTGCTTGTTATAGCAATCAGCCCCAGCATTTT. Amino acid sequence: CASRQGDSVACYSNQPQHF.

This clone was seen once. Other DNA sequences in this sample translate to the same CDR3. This sequence joins TRBV7-2 and TRBJ1-4, with TRBD1 matching over 8 bases. CDR3 length equals 14 residues. Germline V gene sequence: CDR1 SGHTA, CDR2 FQGNSA. J was trimmed by 8 bases and V by 4 bases; bases with no gene match: 6. The CDR3 nucleotides are TGTGCCAGCAGCTCCCAGGGGGCAGGAGAAAAACTGTTTTTT. Protein product: CASSSQGAGEKLFF.

The J gene is TRBJ2-1, the V gene TRBV14; D not certain. This CDR3 is built from 12 residues. With 5 bases removed from V and 7 bases from J, the gap between germline ends came to 9 bases. Germline CDR1 is SGHDN and CDR2 is FVKESK. As DNA, the CDR3 is TGTGCCAGCAGCTTAACGGGTAATGAGCAGTTCTTC. It is translated as CASSLTGNEQFF.

This chain links TRBV2 with TRBJ1-1; 7 bases match TRBD1. Germline loops: CDR1 SNHLY, CDR2 FYNNEI. This CDR3 is built from 14 residues. After removal of 6 bases from V and 4 bases from J, the junction contained 8 bases not matched to a gene. The CDR3 DNA reads TGTGCCAGCAGCCTGAGGACAGGTGGCACTGAAGCTTTCTTT. Translation gives CASSLRTGGTEAFF.

This sequence joins TRBV11-2 and TRBJ2-7; 10 bases are a match to TRBD2. From germline, CDR1 is SGHAT and CDR2 FQNNGV. CDR3 length: 15 residues. V dropped 5 bases and J dropped 5; count of bases not matched to a gene: 9. This chain's CDR3 is CASSPLLAGVHEQYF. The CDR3 DNA is TGTGCCAGCAGCCCCCTGCTAGCGGGAGTCCACGAGCAGTACTTC.

This clone has only one observation. V and J are TRBV5-6 and TRBJ2-7; TRBD1 matches at 10 bases. CDR1 SGHDT and CDR2 YYEEEE come from the germline V gene. V gave up 4 bases and J gave up 6 bases; unmatched junction bases: 10. The CDR3 contains 15 residues. Here the CDR3 reads CASSPSGTGVFEQYF. The CDR3 region has the DNA TGTGCCAGCAGCCCATCCGGGACAGGGGTTTTCGAGCAGTACTTC.

The chain joins TRBV5-8 to TRBJ1-2; TRBD1 matches at 7 bases. CDR3 length equals 14 residues. Per germline, CDR1 SGHTS and CDR2 YDEGEE. V lost 0 bases, J lost 6 bases, and 5 bases stayed unmatched. For the CDR3, the DNA is TGTGCCAGCAGCTTGGACCAGGGGGTCGATGGCTACACCTTC. It yields the protein CASSLDQGVDGYTF.